The following is a T cell receptor (beta chain) sequence with its context. This sample is part of a study of blood T cell repertoires in COVID-19. The overall study: The samples span acute and convalescent COVID-19 from the United States, Italy and Spain. T cells, B-cell-depleted T cells, or PBMCs supplied cDNA or gDNA.

Data came from immunoSEQ multiplex PCR; TCRdb stores just in-frame clones and leaves some out. The table lists approximately 250,000 clones, around 80% of them singletons. The V gene end was trimmed by 5 bases and the J gene end by 7 bases; junction bases not matched to a gene: 10. Germline loops: CDR1 SEHNR, CDR2 FQNEAQ (reference sequence). CDR3 length: 15 residues. The sequenced sample consisted of peripheral blood. This sequence originates from a woman aged 40 to 50 who had recovered from COVID-19. This rearrangement joins TRBV7-9 to TRBJ2-1; 8 bases map to TRBD2. The CDR3 loop is CASSPAGVGENEQFF. The CDR3 region has the DNA TGTGCCAGCAGCCCAGCGGGGGTTGGGGAAAATGAGCAGTTCTTC.